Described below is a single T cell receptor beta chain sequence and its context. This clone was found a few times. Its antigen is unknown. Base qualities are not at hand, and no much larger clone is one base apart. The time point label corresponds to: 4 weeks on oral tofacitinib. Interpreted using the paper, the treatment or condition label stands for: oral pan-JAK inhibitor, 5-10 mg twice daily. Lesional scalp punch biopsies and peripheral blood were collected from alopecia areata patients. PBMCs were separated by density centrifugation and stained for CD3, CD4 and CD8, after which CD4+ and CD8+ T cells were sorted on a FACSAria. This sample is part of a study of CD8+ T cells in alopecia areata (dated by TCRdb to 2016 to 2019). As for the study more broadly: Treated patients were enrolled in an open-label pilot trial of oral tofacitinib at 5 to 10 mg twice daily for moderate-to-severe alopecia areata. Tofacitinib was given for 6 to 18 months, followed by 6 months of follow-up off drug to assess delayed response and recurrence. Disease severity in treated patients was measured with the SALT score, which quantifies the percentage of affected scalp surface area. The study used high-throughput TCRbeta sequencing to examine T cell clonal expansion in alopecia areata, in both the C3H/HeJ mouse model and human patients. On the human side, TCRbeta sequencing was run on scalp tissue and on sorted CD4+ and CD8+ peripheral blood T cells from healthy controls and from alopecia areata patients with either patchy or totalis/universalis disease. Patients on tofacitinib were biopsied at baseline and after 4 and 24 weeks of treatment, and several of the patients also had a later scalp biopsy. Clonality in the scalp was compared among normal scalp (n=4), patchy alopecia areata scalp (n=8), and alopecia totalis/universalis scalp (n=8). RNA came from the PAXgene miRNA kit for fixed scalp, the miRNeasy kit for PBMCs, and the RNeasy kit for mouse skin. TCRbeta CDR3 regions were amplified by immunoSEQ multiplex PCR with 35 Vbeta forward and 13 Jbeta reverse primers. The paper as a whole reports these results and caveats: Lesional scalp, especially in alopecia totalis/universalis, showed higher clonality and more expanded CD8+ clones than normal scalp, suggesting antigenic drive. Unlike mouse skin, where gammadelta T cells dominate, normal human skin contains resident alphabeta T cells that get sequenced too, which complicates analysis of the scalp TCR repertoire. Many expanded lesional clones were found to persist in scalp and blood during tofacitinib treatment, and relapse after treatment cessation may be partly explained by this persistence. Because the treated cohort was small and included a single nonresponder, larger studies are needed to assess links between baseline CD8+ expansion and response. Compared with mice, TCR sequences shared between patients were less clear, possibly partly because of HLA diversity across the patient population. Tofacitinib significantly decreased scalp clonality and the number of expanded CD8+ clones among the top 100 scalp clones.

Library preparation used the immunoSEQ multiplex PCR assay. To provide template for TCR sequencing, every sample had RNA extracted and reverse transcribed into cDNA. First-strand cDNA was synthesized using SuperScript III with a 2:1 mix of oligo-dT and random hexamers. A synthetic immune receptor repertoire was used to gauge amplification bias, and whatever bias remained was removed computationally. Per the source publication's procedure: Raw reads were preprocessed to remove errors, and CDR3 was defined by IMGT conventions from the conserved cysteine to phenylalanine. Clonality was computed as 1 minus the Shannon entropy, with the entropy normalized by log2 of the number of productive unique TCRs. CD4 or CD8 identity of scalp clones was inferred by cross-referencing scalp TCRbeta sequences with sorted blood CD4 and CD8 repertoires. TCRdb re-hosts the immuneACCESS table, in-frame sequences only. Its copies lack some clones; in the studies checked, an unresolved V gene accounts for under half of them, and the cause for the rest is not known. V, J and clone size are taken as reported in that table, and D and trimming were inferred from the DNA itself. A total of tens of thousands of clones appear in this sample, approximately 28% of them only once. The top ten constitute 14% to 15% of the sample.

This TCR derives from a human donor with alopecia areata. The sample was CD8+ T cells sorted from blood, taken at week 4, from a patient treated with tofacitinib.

This receptor has the CDR3 CSAVPVQGSTGELFF. The DNA sequence is given as TGCAGCGCCGTCCCCGTACAGGGGTCCACCGGGGAGCTGTTTTTT. The chain links TRBV29-1 with TRBJ2-2; 7 middle bases align to TRBD1. The cysteine opens and the phenylalanine closes a CDR3 of 15 amino acids. Only CDR3 DNA remains: 45 bases, in frame from the first base. CDR1 and CDR2 are read off the germline V gene as SQVTM and ANQGSEA. V lost 7 bases and J lost 4 bases, and the count of bases not matched to a germline gene is 12.